This T cell receptor (beta chain) was documented in a study of T cell responses to AZD1222 COVID-19 vaccine. The study, taken as a whole, reports: The span of vaccine-associated CD4 TCRs extended across spike, with dominance at 160-218 and 743-854.

The CDR3 is made up of 13 amino acids. Trimming stripped 7 bases from V and 2 bases from J, with 11 bases between. Germline-derived CDR1 and CDR2 are SNHLY and FYNNEI. Assay: immunoSEQ multiplex PCR; the TCRdb copy retains only in-frame clones and omits some. The table shows 150,000 or so clones, with 90% to 95% occurring only once. About this clone: What it recognizes is unknown.

The TCR comes from an adult in good health. The V gene is TRBV2, the J gene TRBJ1-1; tentatively, D is TRBD1 (5 bases). The sample in question was peripheral blood, obtained on day 0 of AZD1222 vaccination. The CDR3: CASIQDRNTEAFF. CDR3 in DNA: TGTGCCAGCATCCAAGACAGAAACACTGAAGCTTTCTTT. The whole variable domain, remainder taken from reference TRBV2 and TRBJ1-1, is EPEVTQTPSHQVTQMGQEVILRCVPISNHLYFYWYRQILGQKVEFLVSFYNNEISEKSEIFDDQFSVERPDGSNFTLKIRSTKLEDSAMYFCASIQDRNTEAFFGQGTRLTVV.